Listed below are T cell receptor beta chains from one sample, sequenced in a study of blood T cell repertoires in COVID-19. TCRdb's copy holds only in-frame clones and misses some; the assay was immunoSEQ multiplex PCR. The sample shows 250,000 to 300,000 clones, about 82% of them seen only once. Material for sequencing was peripheral blood. These receptors came from a man in his forties or fifties with active or convalescent COVID-19. Each CDR3 is given with its conserved first and last residue. Fields, in order: CDR3 DNA, CDR3 protein, clone size, J gene, D gene, V gene. A D gene is named only where the DNA matches it firmly. Clone sizes are given selectively: once, few, many, or a class where the clone is expanded.

cdr3_nt: TGTGCCAGCAGCCCCGGCGGGAGCGGTAATAATGAGCAGTTCTTC
cdr3_aa: CASSPGGSGNNEQFF
clone_size: -
j_call: TRBJ2-1
d_call: TRBD2
v_call: TRBV7-2

cdr3_nt: TGTGCCAGCCGACCCCTAGCGGGAGGGATCTACAATGAGCAGTTCTTC
cdr3_aa: CASRPLAGGIYNEQFF
clone_size: -
j_call: TRBJ2-1
d_call: TRBD2
v_call: TRBV28

cdr3_nt: TGCGCCAGCAGCCACCGGGACTTCGGATACGAGCAGTACTTC
cdr3_aa: CASSHRDFGYEQYF
clone_size: -
j_call: TRBJ2-7
d_call: -
v_call: TRBV4-1

cdr3_nt: TGTGCCAGCAGCGTAGCAACAGGTGGTGAAAAACTGTTTTTT
cdr3_aa: CASSVATGGEKLFF
clone_size: -
j_call: TRBJ1-4
d_call: -
v_call: TRBV9

cdr3_nt: TGTGCCAGTAGTGGACAGGGGGGAGGGACTGAAGCTTTCTTT
cdr3_aa: CASSGQGGGTEAFF
clone_size: -
j_call: TRBJ1-1
d_call: TRBD1
v_call: TRBV19

cdr3_nt: TGTGCCAGCAGCCAAGTGGGAGGGACCCAGTACTTC
cdr3_aa: CASSQVGGTQYF
clone_size: -
j_call: TRBJ2-5
d_call: -
v_call: TRBV3-1/TRBV3-2

cdr3_nt: TGCAGTGCTAGTGGGGCAGGGGCTTGGACTGAAGCTTTCTTT
cdr3_aa: CSASGAGAWTEAFF
clone_size: once
j_call: TRBJ1-1
d_call: -
v_call: TRBV20-1

cdr3_nt: TGTGCCAGCAGCCAAGAGAACGTGGAGGCCCAGTACTTC
cdr3_aa: CASSQENVEAQYF
clone_size: -
j_call: TRBJ2-5
d_call: -
v_call: TRBV3-1/TRBV3-2

cdr3_nt: TGCAGTGCTAGTGGGACAGGGAATCAGCCCCAGCATTTT
cdr3_aa: CSASGTGNQPQHF
clone_size: -
j_call: TRBJ1-5
d_call: TRBD1
v_call: TRBV20-1

cdr3_nt: TGTGCCAGCACAACCAGCGGGAAGAACACTGAAGCTTTCTTT
cdr3_aa: CASTTSGKNTEAFF
clone_size: -
j_call: TRBJ1-1
d_call: -
v_call: TRBV18

cdr3_nt: TGTGCCAGTAGTATAAGCTACCCGCCGGGACAGCCGAACTATGGCTACACCTTC
cdr3_aa: CASSISYPPGQPNYGYTF
clone_size: -
j_call: TRBJ1-2
d_call: TRBD1
v_call: TRBV19

cdr3_nt: TGTGCCAGCAGTGTTGGCAGCGGGAATTCCTACAATGAGCAGTTCTTC
cdr3_aa: CASSVGSGNSYNEQFF
clone_size: -
j_call: TRBJ2-1
d_call: TRBD2
v_call: TRBV25-1

cdr3_nt: TGCGCCAGCAGCTTGGGCAGCACTAATCTTAACTATGGCTACACCTTC
cdr3_aa: CASSLGSTNLNYGYTF
clone_size: -
j_call: TRBJ1-2
d_call: -
v_call: TRBV5-1

cdr3_nt: TGCGCCAGCAGTACTACAACAGATACGCAGTATTTT
cdr3_aa: CASSTTTDTQYF
clone_size: -
j_call: TRBJ2-3
d_call: -
v_call: TRBV10-2

cdr3_nt: TGCGCCAGCAGCCTCACGGGAGGGATCTACAATGAGCAGTTCTTC
cdr3_aa: CASSLTGGIYNEQFF
clone_size: -
j_call: TRBJ2-1
d_call: TRBD2
v_call: TRBV5-1

cdr3_nt: TGCGCCAGCAGCCAAACTGGGGGGGAGCAGTACTTC
cdr3_aa: CASSQTGGEQYF
clone_size: -
j_call: TRBJ2-7
d_call: -
v_call: TRBV4-3

cdr3_nt: TGTGCCAGCAGCCCCAATCCGACAGGGGGCTCCTATGGCTACACCTTC
cdr3_aa: CASSPNPTGGSYGYTF
clone_size: -
j_call: TRBJ1-2
d_call: TRBD1
v_call: TRBV16

cdr3_nt: TGTGCCAGCAGAGCCTGGGACAGACGCCAGCCCCAGCATTTT
cdr3_aa: CASRAWDRRQPQHF
clone_size: once
j_call: TRBJ1-5
d_call: TRBD1
v_call: TRBV28

cdr3_nt: TGTGCCAGCAGCCAGGGGATACGGGCAGATACGCAGTATTTT
cdr3_aa: CASSQGIRADTQYF
clone_size: -
j_call: TRBJ2-3
d_call: -
v_call: TRBV7-3

cdr3_nt: TGTGCCAGCAGTTTCGGACTAGCGGCTGAGCAGTTCTTC
cdr3_aa: CASSFGLAAEQFF
clone_size: -
j_call: TRBJ2-1
d_call: TRBD2
v_call: TRBV12-3/TRBV12-4

cdr3_nt: TGTGCCAGCAGTGAAGCGCTTACAGCCCGAAGTCAGCCCCAGCATTTT
cdr3_aa: CASSEALTARSQPQHF
clone_size: -
j_call: TRBJ1-5
d_call: -
v_call: TRBV2

cdr3_nt: TGTGCCAGCAGTCTCCCGGGACTAACCACCGGGGAGCTGTTTTTT
cdr3_aa: CASSLPGLTTGELFF
clone_size: -
j_call: TRBJ2-2
d_call: TRBD2
v_call: TRBV5-4

cdr3_nt: TGTGGATCCCAACGACTAGCGGGAGGGTTACTCTACAATGAGCAGTTCTTC
cdr3_aa: CGSQRLAGGLLYNEQFF
clone_size: -
j_call: TRBJ2-1
d_call: TRBD2
v_call: TRBV2

cdr3_nt: TGTGCCAGTACCTCAGGGGACACAGATACGCAGTATTTT
cdr3_aa: CASTSGDTDTQYF
clone_size: -
j_call: TRBJ2-3
d_call: -
v_call: TRBV19

cdr3_nt: TGTGCCAGTAGTATAGCCCGCGGCACAGATACGCAGTATTTT
cdr3_aa: CASSIARGTDTQYF
clone_size: -
j_call: TRBJ2-3
d_call: -
v_call: TRBV19

cdr3_nt: TGTGCCAGCAGCCGGTCGACTAATCAGCCCCAGCATTTT
cdr3_aa: CASSRSTNQPQHF
clone_size: -
j_call: TRBJ1-5
d_call: -
v_call: TRBV11-2

cdr3_nt: TGTGCCAGCGAATGGGGCGCAGGGGACGAGCAGTACTTC
cdr3_aa: CASEWGAGDEQYF
clone_size: once
j_call: TRBJ2-7
d_call: -
v_call: TRBV25-1

cdr3_nt: TGCGCCAGCAGTGATCCGTTGGCGGGCACTGAAGCTTTCTTT
cdr3_aa: CASSDPLAGTEAFF
clone_size: -
j_call: TRBJ1-1
d_call: -
v_call: TRBV10-1

cdr3_nt: TGTGCCAGCAGCTTGGGCAGCTATGGCTACACCTTC
cdr3_aa: CASSLGSYGYTF
clone_size: once
j_call: TRBJ1-2
d_call: -
v_call: TRBV5-6

cdr3_nt: TGTGCCAGCAGCCAAACACAGGGGAGGAACACTGAAGCTTTCTTT
cdr3_aa: CASSQTQGRNTEAFF
clone_size: -
j_call: TRBJ1-1
d_call: TRBD1
v_call: TRBV3-1/TRBV3-2

cdr3_nt: TGTGCCAGCAGACCAACCGGGACTAGCTCCGATACGCAGTATTTT
cdr3_aa: CASRPTGTSSDTQYF
clone_size: -
j_call: TRBJ2-3
d_call: TRBD2
v_call: TRBV7-2

cdr3_nt: TGTGCCAGTAGCTTGAGCTCCTACAATGAGCAGTTCTTC
cdr3_aa: CASSLSSYNEQFF
clone_size: once
j_call: TRBJ2-1
d_call: -
v_call: TRBV7-2

cdr3_nt: TGCGCCAGCAGCTTGGCGACAGGGGTCACAACTAATGAAAAACTGTTTTTT
cdr3_aa: CASSLATGVTTNEKLFF
clone_size: -
j_call: TRBJ1-4
d_call: TRBD1
v_call: TRBV5-1

cdr3_nt: TGTGCCAGCAGCTCCCCTAGGCTAGCGGAGACGAACACCGGGGAGCTGTTTTTT
cdr3_aa: CASSSPRLAETNTGELFF
clone_size: -
j_call: TRBJ2-2
d_call: TRBD2
v_call: TRBV7-9

cdr3_nt: TGTGCCAGTAGGACCGGGACAGGGTACAATGAGCAGTTCTTC
cdr3_aa: CASRTGTGYNEQFF
clone_size: -
j_call: TRBJ2-1
d_call: TRBD1
v_call: TRBV19

cdr3_nt: TGTGCCAGCAGTTTGACTAGCGGGAACGAGCAGTACTTC
cdr3_aa: CASSLTSGNEQYF
clone_size: -
j_call: TRBJ2-7
d_call: TRBD2
v_call: TRBV28

cdr3_nt: TGTGCCAGCAGCCCCCGGCGGGTGAGTCGGGATGAGCAGTTCTTC
cdr3_aa: CASSPRRVSRDEQFF
clone_size: -
j_call: TRBJ2-1
d_call: -
v_call: TRBV11-3

cdr3_nt: TGTGCCAGCAGGCGGGGCATATCTAACACCGGGGAGCTGTTTTTT
cdr3_aa: CASRRGISNTGELFF
clone_size: -
j_call: TRBJ2-2
d_call: -
v_call: TRBV2

cdr3_nt: TGCGCCAGCTTGCCCCCAGACTCCTATGGCTACACCTTC
cdr3_aa: CASLPPDSYGYTF
clone_size: -
j_call: TRBJ1-2
d_call: -
v_call: TRBV10-2

cdr3_nt: TGTGCTAGTGGTTTGGTATCGGCACGAGGGATCACAGATACGCAGTATTTT
cdr3_aa: CASGLVSARGITDTQYF
clone_size: -
j_call: TRBJ2-3
d_call: -
v_call: TRBV12-5

cdr3_nt: TGCGCCAGCAGCGGAACTAGCGGGCGACAAGAGACCCAGTACTTC
cdr3_aa: CASSGTSGRQETQYF
clone_size: -
j_call: TRBJ2-5
d_call: TRBD2
v_call: TRBV5-1